This T cell receptor beta chain came from a study of blood T cell repertoires in COVID-19. The overall study: From the United States, Italy and Spain came samples of acute and convalescent COVID-19. From T cells, B-cell-depleted T cells, or PBMCs came the material, which was cDNA or gDNA.

This clone showed up just once. Germline V lookup: CDR1 GTSNPN, CDR2 SVGIG (reference sequence). This CDR3 has 14 residues. V was cut by 4 bases and J by 4 bases, with 14 bases left in between. As processed by the authors: Amplifying reference gene primers gave estimates of nucleated cell counts. Sequenced by immunoSEQ multiplex PCR; TCRdb stores in-frame clones only, minus some. D and trimming were read from the DNA, whereas the V and J calls and clone size are those reported in that table. The data show about 300,000 clones, with around 88% seen just once and 5.5% to 8% held by the top ten. The sequenced sample was peripheral blood. The clonotype was recovered from a woman younger than 45 who had recovered from COVID-19. The chain couples TRBV30 to TRBJ2-1, with D uncertain. This CDR3 is CAWKEPKIYNEQFF. The CDR3 DNA is TGTGCCTGGAAAGAACCTAAGATATACAATGAGCAGTTCTTC. Full variable domain (outside the CDR3, taken from reference TRBV30 and TRBJ2-1): SQTIHQWPATLVQPVGSPLSLECTVEGTSNPNLYWYRQAAGRGLQLLFYSVGIGQISSEVPQNLSASRPQDRQFILSSKKLLLSDSGFYLCAWKEPKIYNEQFFGPGTRLTVL.